Presented here are 29 T cell receptor beta chains from one specimen sequenced in a study of shared clonotypes between healthy human individuals. Clones were sequenced by immunoSEQ multiplex PCR, and TCRdb holds only the in-frame ones, with some missing. The table lists some 740,000 clones, approximately 92% of them singletons. The naive CD8 fraction comprised CD45RO-negative cells positively selected for CCR7 and excluded terminally differentiated effector memory CD45RA+ cells. The sequenced sample consisted of naive CD8+ T cells sorted from blood. These receptors were obtained from a man younger than 40 in good health.

The chain employs TRBV7-2 and TRBJ1-1, with D tentatively TRBD1 (6 bases). V lost 4 bases, J lost 7 bases, and 13 bases lay in between. CDR1 SGHTA and CDR2 FQGNSA come from the germline V gene. This CDR3 has 13 amino acids. The CDR3 DNA follows: TGTGCCAGCAGCTCAGCCTACAGGGATGAAGCTTTCTTT. Its translation is CASSSAYRDEAFF.

The chain links TRBV6-6 to TRBJ2-1, with D possibly TRBD2 on 6 matching bases. Trimming removed 5 bases at V and 5 bases at J, with 13 bases between. In germline, CDR1 is MNHNY, CDR2 SVGAGI (reference sequence). CDR3 length equals 14 residues. The CDR3 nucleotides read TGTGCCAGCAGTACCGGGAGTGGGGACAATGAGCAGTTCTTC. Encoded protein: CASSTGSGDNEQFF.

This chain connects TRBV7-6 to TRBJ1-1, with a tentative D call TRBD1 (5 bases). Trimming cost V 5 bases and J 4 bases, with 17 bases left between them. The germline CDR1 and CDR2 sequences are SGHVS and FNYEAQ. This CDR3 spans 15 amino acids. The CDR3 DNA sequence: TGTGCCAGCAGCCCGGGGGGAGGGGAGGGCACTGAAGCTTTCTTT. Its translation: CASSPGGGEGTEAFF.

This chain connects TRBV4-1 to TRBJ2-1; 10 bases are a match to TRBD2. This CDR3 has 15 residues. After removal of 4 bases from V and 6 bases from J, the junction contained 6 bases not matched to a gene. CDR1 MGHRA and CDR2 YSYEKL come from the germline V gene. In DNA form, the CDR3 reads TGCGCCAGCAGCCCGACCGGGACTAGCGTCAATGAGCAGTTCTTC. As protein: CASSPTGTSVNEQFF.

The gene calls are TRBV19 and TRBJ1-5; D is undetermined. CDR3 length: 14 amino acids. V lost 3 bases, J lost 0 bases, and 6 bases lay in between. The germline V gene has CDR1 LNHDA and CDR2 SQIVND (reference sequence). CDR3 nucleotide sequence: TGTGCCAGTAGTATTTCCAGTAGCAATCAGCCCCAGCATTTT. Amino acid sequence: CASSISSSNQPQHF. Full variable domain (rest looked up from reference TRBV19 and TRBJ1-5): DGGITQSPKYLFRKEGQNVTLSCEQNLNHDAMYWYRQDPGQGLRLIYYSQIVNDFQKGDIAEGYSVSREKKESFPLTVTSAQKNPTAFYLCASSISSSNQPQHFGDGTRLSIL.

The chain joins TRBV11-2 to TRBJ2-5; D is perhaps TRBD1 (5 bases). The germline V and J ends were trimmed by 7 bases and 5 bases, with 11 bases remaining between them. The CDR3 extends over 12 amino acids. Germline V gene sequence: CDR1 SGHAT, CDR2 FQNNGV. In DNA form, the CDR3 reads TGTGCCAGCACCTGGCAGGGCGAGACCCAGTACTTC. Residues: CASTWQGETQYF.

Remarks on this clone: Sequence at one end of the junction differs from germline and may be a read error. V usage is TRBV27 and J usage is TRBJ2-7, with D perhaps TRBD2 (5 bases). This CDR3 region has 16 residues. Germline CDR1 MNHEY, CDR2 SMNVEV (reference sequence). The CDR3 bases are TGTGCCAGCGGTTTCACTAAGCGGCCGAGCTCCTACGAGCAGTACTTC. Protein product: CASGFTKRPSSYEQYF.

The rearrangement joins TRBV19 to TRBJ1-1, with a possible D match to TRBD1 (5 bases). The V end lost 2 bases, the J end lost 4 bases, and 11 bases lay between the germline ends. The CDR3 spans 14 residues. Germline CDR1 and CDR2: LNHDA and SQIVND (reference sequence). DNA of the CDR3: TGTGCCAGTAGTATAAGTTCCGGGGCCACTGAAGCTTTCTTT. Its translation is CASSISSGATEAFF.

The chain recombines TRBV5-1 with TRBJ2-7; a possible D gene is TRBD1 (6 bases). The CDR3 loop spans 15 amino acids. V dropped 0 bases and J dropped 5 bases, with 15 bases sitting between them. Germline V CDR1 and CDR2: SGHRS, YFSETQ. The CDR3 DNA reads TGCGCCAGCAGCTTGGGACCACAGGGTAAGCACGAGCAGTACTTC. It specifies CASSLGPQGKHEQYF.

J is TRBJ2-7 and V is TRBV28, with a possible D match to TRBD2 (6 bases). The CDR3 runs 15 residues. Germline values: CDR1 MDHEN, CDR2 SYDVKM. The germline V and J ends were trimmed by 2 bases and 0 bases, with 11 bases remaining between them. The CDR3 loop is CASSLGGTGSYEQYF. The CDR3 DNA reads TGTGCCAGCAGTTTAGGCGGGACGGGCTCCTACGAGCAGTACTTC.

CDR3 in amino acids: CASSLGQTLSYEQYF. The CDR3 DNA reads TGTGCCAGCAGCCTGGGACAGACGCTCTCCTACGAGCAGTACTTC. This chain uses TRBV5-8 with TRBJ2-7; the match to TRBD1 covers 7 bases. Germline V gene sequence: CDR1 SGHTS, CDR2 YDEGEE. This CDR3 contains 15 residues. Losses at the gene ends were 4 bases for V and 0 bases for J; bases not matched to a gene: 7.

The rearrangement links TRBV6-1 to TRBJ2-1, with D uncertain. With 5 bases removed from V and 4 bases from J, the gap between germline ends came to 9 bases. The CDR3 loop spans 13 amino acids. Per the germline V gene, CDR1 is MNHNS and CDR2 is SASEGT. The CDR3 loop is CASSILVYNEQFF. Written as DNA, the CDR3 is TGTGCCAGCAGTATCCTGGTATACAATGAGCAGTTCTTC.

The V and J genes are TRBV29-1 and TRBJ2-5; D is possibly TRBD1 (6 bases). The V gene lost 7 bases and the J gene lost 1 base, with 13 bases spanning the gap. The CDR3 length is 13 residues. Germline lookup yields CDR1 SQVTM and CDR2 ANQGSEA. The CDR3 protein is CSAAQGFQETQYF. The CDR3 region has the DNA TGCAGCGCCGCACAGGGTTTCCAAGAGACCCAGTACTTC. Supplemented by reference TRBV29-1 and TRBJ2-5, the full variable domain reads SAVISQKPSRDICQRGTSLTIQCQVDSQVTMMFWYRQQPGQSLTLIATANQGSEATYESGFVIDKFPISRPNLTFSTLTVSNMSPEDSSIYLCSAAQGFQETQYFGPGTRLLVL.

The rearrangement links TRBV6-6 to TRBJ2-7; D perhaps matches TRBD2 (5 bases). The CDR3 contains 14 residues. V lost 0 bases, J lost 1 base, and 7 bases lay in between. Germline CDR1 reads MNHNY; CDR2 reads SVGAGI (reference sequence). The CDR3 reads CASSYSGESYEQYF. The CDR3 coding sequence is TGTGCCAGCAGTTACTCGGGAGAATCCTACGAGCAGTACTTC.

The chain carries TRBV10-1 and TRBJ2-1, with D perhaps TRBD1 (6 bases). There are 14 residues in the CDR3. Trimming removed 6 bases at V and 2 bases at J, with 11 bases between. CDR1 and CDR2 (germline): WNHNN, SYGVQD (reference sequence). CDR3 DNA: TGCGCCAGCAGCGAACAGGGTGCCTACAATGAGCAGTTCTTC. Translating gives CASSEQGAYNEQFF.

This clone was seen a single time. The chain joins TRBV30 to TRBJ2-1; 10 nucleotides line up with TRBD2. CDR3 length: 15 residues. The V segment lost 1 base and the J segment 6 bases; nucleotides outside the gene matches: 6. Germline loops: CDR1 GTSNPN, CDR2 SVGIG (reference sequence). CDR3: CAWSDGLAGVNEQFF. In DNA form, the CDR3 reads TGTGCCTGGAGTGACGGTCTAGCGGGAGTCAATGAGCAGTTCTTC.

The rearrangement uses TRBV5-6 and TRBJ2-7; 14 bases are a match to TRBD2. The CDR3 has 18 amino acids. Germline loops: CDR1 SGHDT, CDR2 YYEEEE. J gave up 3 bases and V 4 bases, and 12 bases lay outside the gene matches. CDR3 region: CASSQRLAGGPGDYEQYF. The CDR3 DNA follows: TGTGCCAGCAGCCAGAGACTAGCGGGAGGGCCTGGGGACTACGAGCAGTACTTC.

This chain links TRBV13 with TRBJ2-2; tentatively, D is TRBD1 (6 bases). Germline CDR1 and CDR2: PRHDT and FYEKMQ (reference sequence). The CDR3 consists of 21 residues. V dropped 0 bases and J dropped 4 bases, with 27 bases sitting between them. Written as DNA, the CDR3 is TGTGCCAGCAGCTTAGGCTGGGGTGGTAGATCCCCGACAGGAAGCACCGGGGAGCTGTTTTTT. Translating it yields CASSLGWGGRSPTGSTGELFF.

The chain links TRBV7-3 to TRBJ2-3; the D is unclear. The CDR3 sequence is 14 residues long. Trimming left V 5 bases short and J 4 bases short, with 13 bases between. Per the germline V gene, CDR1 is SGHTA and CDR2 is FQGTGA. The CDR3 bases are TGTGCCAGCAGCCCCGGACCTTCCCCAGATACGCAGTATTTT. Protein: CASSPGPSPDTQYF.

Points on this clone: The sample has other DNA sequences that encode this CDR3 too. This chain connects TRBV9 to TRBJ1-1; maybe TRBD1 (5 bases). The CDR3 runs 14 residues. Germline assignment: CDR1 SGDLS and CDR2 YYNGEE. Trimming took off 2 bases at V and 0 bases at J, with 8 bases between the two ends. This chain's CDR3 is CASSVGTVNTEAFF. DNA for the CDR3: TGTGCCAGCAGCGTTGGGACGGTGAACACTGAAGCTTTCTTT.

This sequence joins TRBV7-6 and TRBJ2-7; 8 bases agree with TRBD1. V lost 6 bases and J lost 0; bases outside the gene matches: 7. Germline V lookup: CDR1 SGHVS, CDR2 FNYEAQ. The CDR3 is 15 amino acids. CDR3 in amino acids: CASSNGQGNSYEQYF. CDR3 in DNA: TGTGCCAGCAGTAATGGACAGGGAAACTCCTACGAGCAGTACTTC.

The V gene is TRBV7-9, the J gene TRBJ2-5; D remains ambiguous. CDR1 and CDR2 (germline): SEHNR, FQNEAQ (reference sequence). The V and J ends lost 5 bases and 9 bases respectively, with 10 bases between them. The CDR3 spans 11 residues. CDR3 sequence reads: CASSREAAQYF. The CDR3 bases are TGTGCCAGCAGCCGCGAGGCGGCCCAGTACTTC.

The CDR3 DNA reads TGTGCCAGCCCACTACCCGGGGCGGATGGCTACACCTTC. Residues: CASPLPGADGYTF. This chain joins TRBV18 and TRBJ1-2; the D gene is possibly TRBD1 (5 bases). Germline V gene sequence: CDR1 KGHSH, CDR2 LQKENI. The CDR3 loop spans 13 amino acids. V lost 8 bases, J lost 6 bases, and 16 bases lay in between.

DNA of the CDR3: TGTGCCTGGAGTGCGGGACTAGCAAGGTTCGATGAGCAGTTCTTC. Protein sequence: CAWSAGLARFDEQFF. V is TRBV30 and J is TRBJ2-1, with 9 bases fitting TRBD2. CDR3 length equals 15 residues. Germline values: CDR1 GTSNPN, CDR2 SVGIG (reference sequence). With 1 base clipped from V and 8 bases from J, the junction kept 9 bases outside the gene matches.

The chain recombines TRBV6-5 with TRBJ2-5; D may be TRBD2 (6 bases). The V gene lost 0 bases and the J gene lost 0 bases, with 8 bases spanning the gap. CDR1 is MNHEY and CDR2 is SVGAGI in the germline V gene. The CDR3 covers 15 residues. The CDR3 coding sequence is TGTGCCAGCAGTTACTCTCTAGCGAACCAAGAGACCCAGTACTTC. As protein: CASSYSLANQETQYF.

This sequence joins TRBV9 and TRBJ2-3, with D maybe TRBD2 (6 bases). There are 18 residues in the CDR3. The V gene's germline CDR1 is SGDLS and CDR2 YYNGEE. V gave up 0 bases and J gave up 0 bases, with 17 bases separating them. The CDR3 nucleotides read TGTGCCAGCAGCGTAGGGGGCGGGATGATAGCTAGCACAGATACGCAGTATTTT. Translated, it gives CASSVGGGMIASTDTQYF. The whole variable domain, filled in from reference TRBV9 and TRBJ2-3, reads DSGVTQTPKHLITATGQRVTLRCSPRSGDLSVYWYQQSLDQGLQFLIQYYNGEERAKGNILERFSAQQFPDLHSELNLSSLELGDSALYFCASSVGGGMIASTDTQYFGPGTRLTVL.

Points on this clone: A much larger clone sits a single nucleotide away, making a read error possible. This same CDR3 is encoded by further DNA sequences in the sample. This sequence joins TRBV7-9 and TRBJ2-2; 14 nucleotides agree with TRBD2. The V segment lost 6 bases and the J segment 4 bases; nucleotides outside the gene matches: 4. This CDR3 spans 16 amino acids. Germline V lookup: CDR1 SEHNR, CDR2 FQNEAQ (reference sequence). Written as DNA, the CDR3 is TGTGCCAGCAGACCCGGACTAGCGGGAGGCACCGGGGAGCTGTTTTTT. Protein product: CASRPGLAGGTGELFF.

The chain couples TRBV4-1 to TRBJ2-3; TRBD1 matches at 7 bases. The V gene's germline CDR1 is MGHRA and CDR2 YSYEKL. CDR3 size: 16 residues. The trim removed 1 base at V and 0 bases at J, leaving 4 bases unmatched. In DNA, the CDR3 is TGCGCCAGCAGCCAAGGACAGGGCTCCAGCACAGATACGCAGTATTTT. Translation: CASSQGQGSSTDTQYF.

The chain combines TRBV19 with TRBJ2-1; D uncertain. CDR1 and CDR2 from the germline V gene are LNHDA and SQIVND (reference sequence). Trimming took off 3 bases at V and 0 bases at J, with 18 bases between the two ends. This CDR3 comprises 18 residues. The chain's CDR3 is CASSIGPTSLLSYNEQFF. CDR3 DNA: TGTGCCAGTAGTATCGGCCCAACCTCCCTACTCTCCTACAATGAGCAGTTCTTC.